The clone carrying this T cell receptor (beta chain) was seen a few times. Its matching antigen is unknown. Template switching created a universal primer site, and the cDNA included unique molecular identifiers. TCRdb re-called the 5' RACE reads through MiXCR, storing one row per CDR3 protein. Of hundreds of thousands of distinct CDR3 sequences listed, less than 7% are singletons. Per the germline V gene, CDR1 is SGHRS and CDR2 is YFSETQ. The CDR3 has 16 amino acids. Trimming removed 5 bases at V and 4 bases at J, with 21 bases between. This specimen comes from a study of identical twins. Findings and caveats of the study: Abundant beta clonotypes from cord blood bore fewer insertions; memory repertoires lacked this pattern. A cross-sectional statistical analysis, not follow-up of the same donors, supported the conclusions.

This sequence was found in a man aged 18 to 29 in good health. J is TRBJ2-5 and V is TRBV5-1, with a weak D call TRBD2 (6 bases). The sample was naive T cells sorted from blood. CDR3 region: CASRVIAETLGETQYF. The CDR3, as DNA: TGCGCCAGCAGGGTGATAGCGGAGACTCTAGGAGAGACCCAGTACTTC.